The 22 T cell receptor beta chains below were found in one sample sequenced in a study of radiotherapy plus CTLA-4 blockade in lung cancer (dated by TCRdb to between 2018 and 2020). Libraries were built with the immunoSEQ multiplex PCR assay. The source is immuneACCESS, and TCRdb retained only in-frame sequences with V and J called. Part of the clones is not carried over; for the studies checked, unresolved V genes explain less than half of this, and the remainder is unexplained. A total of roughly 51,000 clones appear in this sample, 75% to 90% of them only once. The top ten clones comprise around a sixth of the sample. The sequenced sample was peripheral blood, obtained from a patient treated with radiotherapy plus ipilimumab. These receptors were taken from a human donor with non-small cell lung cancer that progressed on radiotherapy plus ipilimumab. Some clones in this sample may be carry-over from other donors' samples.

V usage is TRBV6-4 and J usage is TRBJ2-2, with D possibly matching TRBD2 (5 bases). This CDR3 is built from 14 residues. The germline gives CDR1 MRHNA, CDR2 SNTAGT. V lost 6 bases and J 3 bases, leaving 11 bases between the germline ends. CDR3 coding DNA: TGTGCCAGCAGCGTTGACGGGGACACCGGGGAGCTGTTTTTT. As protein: CASSVDGDTGELFF.

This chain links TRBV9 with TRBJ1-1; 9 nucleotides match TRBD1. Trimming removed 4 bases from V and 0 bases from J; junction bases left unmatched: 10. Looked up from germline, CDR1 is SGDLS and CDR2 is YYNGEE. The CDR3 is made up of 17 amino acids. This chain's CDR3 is CASSSSGTGFVNTEAFF. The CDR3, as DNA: TGTGCCAGCAGCTCGTCCGGGACAGGGTTTGTGAACACTGAAGCTTTCTTT.

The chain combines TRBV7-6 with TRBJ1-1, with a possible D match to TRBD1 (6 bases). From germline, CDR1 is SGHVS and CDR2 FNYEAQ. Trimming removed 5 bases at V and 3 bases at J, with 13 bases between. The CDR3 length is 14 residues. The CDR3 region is CASSLDRRYTEAFF. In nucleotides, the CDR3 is TGTGCCAGCAGCCTCGACAGGCGGTACACTGAAGCTTTCTTT.

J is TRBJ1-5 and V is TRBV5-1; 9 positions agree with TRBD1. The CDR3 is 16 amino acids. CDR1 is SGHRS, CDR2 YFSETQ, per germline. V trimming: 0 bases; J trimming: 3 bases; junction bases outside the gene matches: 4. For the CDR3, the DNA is TGCGCCAGCAGCTTGGGCGGACAGGGGTCCAATCAGCCCCAGCATTTT. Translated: CASSLGGQGSNQPQHF.

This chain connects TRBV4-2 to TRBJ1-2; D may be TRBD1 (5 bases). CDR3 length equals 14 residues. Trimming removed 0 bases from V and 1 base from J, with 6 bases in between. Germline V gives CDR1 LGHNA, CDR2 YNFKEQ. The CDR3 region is CASSQDQGNYGYTF. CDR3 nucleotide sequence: TGTGCCAGCAGCCAAGATCAGGGTAACTATGGCTACACCTTC.

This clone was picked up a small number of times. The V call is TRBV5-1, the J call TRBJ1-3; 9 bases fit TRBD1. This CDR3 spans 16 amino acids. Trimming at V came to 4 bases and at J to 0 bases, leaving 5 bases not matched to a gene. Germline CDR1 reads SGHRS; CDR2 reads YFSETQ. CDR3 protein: CASSSGQGHSGNTIYF. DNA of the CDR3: TGCGCCAGCAGCAGCGGACAGGGGCACTCTGGAAACACCATATATTTT.

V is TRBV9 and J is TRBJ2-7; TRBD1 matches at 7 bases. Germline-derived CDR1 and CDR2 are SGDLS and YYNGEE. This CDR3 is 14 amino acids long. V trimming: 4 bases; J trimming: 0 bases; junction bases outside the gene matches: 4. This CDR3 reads CASSSGQYSYEQYF. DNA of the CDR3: TGTGCCAGCAGCTCGGGACAGTACTCCTACGAGCAGTACTTC.

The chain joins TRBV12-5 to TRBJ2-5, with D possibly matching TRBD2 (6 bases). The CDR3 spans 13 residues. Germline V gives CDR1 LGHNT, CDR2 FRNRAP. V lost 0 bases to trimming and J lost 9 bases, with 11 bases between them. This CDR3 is CASGLVPPGAQYF. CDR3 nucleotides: TGTGCTAGTGGTTTGGTGCCCCCGGGGGCCCAGTACTTC.

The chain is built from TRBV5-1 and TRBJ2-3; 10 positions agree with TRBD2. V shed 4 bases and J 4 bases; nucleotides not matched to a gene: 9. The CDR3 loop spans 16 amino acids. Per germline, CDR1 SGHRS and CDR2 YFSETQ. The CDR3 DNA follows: TGCGCCAGCAGCCCCCAGTCTAGCGGGAGTGCAGATACGCAGTATTTT. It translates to CASSPQSSGSADTQYF. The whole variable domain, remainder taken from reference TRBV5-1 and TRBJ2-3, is KAGVTQTPRYLIKTRGQQVTLSCSPISGHRSVSWYQQTPGQGLQFLFEYFSETQRNKGNFPGRFSGRQFSNSRSEMNVSTLELGDSALYLCASSPQSSGSADTQYFGPGTRLTVL.

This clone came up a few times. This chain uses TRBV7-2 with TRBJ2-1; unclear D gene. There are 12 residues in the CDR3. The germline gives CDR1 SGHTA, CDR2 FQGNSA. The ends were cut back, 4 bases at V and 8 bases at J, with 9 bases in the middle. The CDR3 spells CASSYGMDEQFF. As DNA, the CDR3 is TGTGCCAGCAGCTACGGTATGGATGAGCAGTTCTTC.

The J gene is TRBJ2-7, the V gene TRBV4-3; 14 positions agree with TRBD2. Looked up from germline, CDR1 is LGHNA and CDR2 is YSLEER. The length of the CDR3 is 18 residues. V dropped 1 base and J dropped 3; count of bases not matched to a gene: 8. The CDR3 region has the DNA TGCGCCAGCAGCCAAGGTCGGGGACTAGCGGGAGATGTCTACGAGCAGTACTTC. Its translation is CASSQGRGLAGDVYEQYF.

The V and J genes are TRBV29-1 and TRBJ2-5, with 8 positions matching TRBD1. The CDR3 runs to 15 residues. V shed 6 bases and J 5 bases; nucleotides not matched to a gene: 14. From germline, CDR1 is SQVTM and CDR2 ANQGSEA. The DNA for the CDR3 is TGCAGCGTCCTTCCGGGACAGGAGAAGGGGGAGACCCAGTACTTC. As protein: CSVLPGQEKGETQYF.

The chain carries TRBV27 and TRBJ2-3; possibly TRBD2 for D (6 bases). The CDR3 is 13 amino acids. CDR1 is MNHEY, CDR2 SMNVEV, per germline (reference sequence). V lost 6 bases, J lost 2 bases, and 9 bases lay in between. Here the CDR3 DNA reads TGTGCCAGCAGAACTAGCCTCACAGATACGCAGTATTTT. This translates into CASRTSLTDTQYF.

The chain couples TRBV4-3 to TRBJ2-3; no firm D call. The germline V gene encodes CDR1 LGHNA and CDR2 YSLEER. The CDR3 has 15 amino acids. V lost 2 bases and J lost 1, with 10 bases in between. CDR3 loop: CASSQRYVGTDTQYF. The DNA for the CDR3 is TGCGCCAGCAGCCAACGCTACGTCGGCACAGATACGCAGTATTTT.

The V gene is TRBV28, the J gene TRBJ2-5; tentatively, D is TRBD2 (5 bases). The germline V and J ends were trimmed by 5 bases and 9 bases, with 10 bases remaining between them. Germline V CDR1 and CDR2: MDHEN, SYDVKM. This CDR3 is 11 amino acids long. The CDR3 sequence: CASSTTRPQYF. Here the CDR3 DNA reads TGTGCCAGCAGTACTACTAGACCCCAGTACTTC.

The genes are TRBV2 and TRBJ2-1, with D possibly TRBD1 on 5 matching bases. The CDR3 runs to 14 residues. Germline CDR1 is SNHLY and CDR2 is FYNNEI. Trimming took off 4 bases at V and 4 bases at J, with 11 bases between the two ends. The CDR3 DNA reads TGTGCCAGCAGTGGCTACAACAGGTACAATGAGCAGTTCTTC. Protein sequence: CASSGYNRYNEQFF.

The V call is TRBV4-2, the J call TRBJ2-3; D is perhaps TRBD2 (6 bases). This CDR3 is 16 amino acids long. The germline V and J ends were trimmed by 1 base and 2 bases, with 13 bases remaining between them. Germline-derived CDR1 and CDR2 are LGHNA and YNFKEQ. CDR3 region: CASSQAGDFSTDTQYF. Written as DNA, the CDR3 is TGTGCCAGCAGCCAAGCGGGGGACTTCTCCACAGATACGCAGTATTTT.

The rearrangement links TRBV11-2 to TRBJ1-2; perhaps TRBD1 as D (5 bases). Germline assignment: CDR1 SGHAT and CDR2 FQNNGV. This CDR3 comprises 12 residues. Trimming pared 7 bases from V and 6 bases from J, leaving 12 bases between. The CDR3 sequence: CASTARGDGYTF. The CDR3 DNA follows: TGTGCCAGCACCGCTCGGGGGGATGGCTACACCTTC.

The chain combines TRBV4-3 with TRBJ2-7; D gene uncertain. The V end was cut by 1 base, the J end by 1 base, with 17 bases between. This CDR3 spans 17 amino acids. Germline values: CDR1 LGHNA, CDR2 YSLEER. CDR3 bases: TGCGCCAGCAGCCAAGTTGTCGCGGCGGAGAATTCCTACGAGCAGTACTTC. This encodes CASSQVVAAENSYEQYF.

The CDR3 nucleotides are TGTGCCAGCAGTTTAAAGCGGACTAGCGGGAGGGATACATACGAGCAGTACTTC. Protein: CASSLKRTSGRDTYEQYF. The V gene is TRBV27, the J gene TRBJ2-7, with 15 bases lining up with TRBD2. From germline, CDR1 is MNHEY and CDR2 SMNVEV (reference sequence). The CDR3 sequence is 18 residues long. With V trimmed by 2 bases and J by 4 bases, 9 bases remained unmatched.

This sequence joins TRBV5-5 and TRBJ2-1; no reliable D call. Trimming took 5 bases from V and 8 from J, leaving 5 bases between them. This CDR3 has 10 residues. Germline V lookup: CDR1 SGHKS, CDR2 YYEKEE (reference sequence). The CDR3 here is CASREYEQFF. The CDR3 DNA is TGTGCCAGCAGGGAGTATGAGCAGTTCTTC.

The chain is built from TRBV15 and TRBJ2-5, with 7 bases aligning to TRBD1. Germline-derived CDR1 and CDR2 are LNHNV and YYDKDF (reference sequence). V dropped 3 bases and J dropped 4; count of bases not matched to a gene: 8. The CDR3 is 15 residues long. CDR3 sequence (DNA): TGTGCCACCAGCAGTGGAGACAGGGTTGGAGAGACCCAGTACTTC. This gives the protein CATSSGDRVGETQYF.